The 6 T cell receptor beta chains below all came from one sample that was sequenced in a study of graft-versus-host responses after intestinal transplantation. Their antigens remain unidentified. Sequencing used immunoSEQ multiplex PCR; TCRdb keeps in-frame clones, though not all of them. The table includes 50,000 to 75,000 clones, 90% to 95% detected once. This specimen was unstimulated CD8+ T cells sorted from spleen or lymph node cells, taken before transplant. The receptor set was obtained from a human donor who was the organ donor for an intestinal transplant.

V is TRBV5-1 and J is TRBJ1-4, with 9 bases lining up with TRBD1. This CDR3 is 14 amino acids long. CDR1 is SGHRS and CDR2 is YFSETQ in the germline V gene. With V trimmed by 4 bases and J by 8 bases, 6 bases remained unmatched. In DNA, the CDR3 is TGCGCCAGCAGCCCGGGACAGGGTAAAGAAAAACTGTTTTTT. Protein: CASSPGQGKEKLFF.

This chain uses TRBV19 with TRBJ1-2, with D possibly being TRBD1 (6 bases). V lost 6 bases and J 4 bases, leaving 27 bases between the germline ends. Germline values: CDR1 LNHDA, CDR2 SQIVND (reference sequence). The CDR3 spans 18 residues. CDR3 coding DNA: TGTGCCAGTAGGTCCCCCCAGGACAGCCCAGAGGGTGTCTATGGCTACACCTTC. This gives the protein CASRSPQDSPEGVYGYTF.

The rearrangement links TRBV7-2 to TRBJ1-4; 7 nucleotides match TRBD1. V trimming: 4 bases; J trimming: 4 bases; junction bases outside the gene matches: 6. The germline gives CDR1 SGHTA, CDR2 FQGNSA. The CDR3 covers 15 residues. The CDR3 reads CASSSSGQYNEKLFF. Written as DNA, the CDR3 is TGTGCCAGCAGCTCTTCGGGACAGTATAATGAAAAACTGTTTTTT.

This chain joins TRBV4-1 and TRBJ1-3; 8 nucleotides agree with TRBD1. The CDR3 runs to 15 residues. The V segment lost 3 bases and the J segment 4 bases; nucleotides outside the gene matches: 5. Looked up from germline, CDR1 is MGHRA and CDR2 is YSYEKL. CDR3 bases: TGCGCCAGCAGCCACCAATGGGACAGGGGAAACACCATATATTTT. Its translation: CASSHQWDRGNTIYF.

V usage is TRBV27 and J usage is TRBJ2-1; TRBD2 aligns across 7 bases. The trim removed 4 bases at V and 5 bases at J, leaving 8 bases unmatched. The CDR3 is made up of 15 amino acids. Germline assignment: CDR1 MNHEY and CDR2 SMNVEV (reference sequence). CDR3: CASSWEGTQDNEQFF. Here the CDR3 DNA reads TGTGCCAGCAGTTGGGAGGGAACACAGGACAATGAGCAGTTCTTC.

The chain combines TRBV14 with TRBJ1-4; no reliable D call. The V end was cut by 1 base, the J end by 7 bases, with 10 bases between. The CDR3 covers 14 residues. Germline V CDR1 and CDR2: SGHDN, FVKESK. In nucleotides, the CDR3 is TGTGCCAGCAGCCAAGGATATGGGAGTGAAAAACTGTTTTTT. Its protein product is CASSQGYGSEKLFF.